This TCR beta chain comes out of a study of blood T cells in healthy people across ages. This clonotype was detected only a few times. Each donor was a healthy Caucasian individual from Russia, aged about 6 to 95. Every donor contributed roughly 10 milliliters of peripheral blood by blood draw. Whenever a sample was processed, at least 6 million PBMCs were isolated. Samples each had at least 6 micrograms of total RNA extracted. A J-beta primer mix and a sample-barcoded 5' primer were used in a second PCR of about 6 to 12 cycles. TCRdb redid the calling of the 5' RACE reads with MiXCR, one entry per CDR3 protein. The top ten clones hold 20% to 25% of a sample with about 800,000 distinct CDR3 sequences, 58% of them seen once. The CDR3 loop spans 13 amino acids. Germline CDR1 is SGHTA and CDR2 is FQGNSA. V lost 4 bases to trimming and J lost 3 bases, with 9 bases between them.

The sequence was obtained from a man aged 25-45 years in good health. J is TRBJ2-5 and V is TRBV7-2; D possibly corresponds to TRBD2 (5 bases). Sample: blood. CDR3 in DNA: TGTGCCAGCAGCTCTGGACTGAAAGAGACCCAGTACTTC. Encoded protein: CASSSGLKETQYF.